A single sample is the source of the 17 T cell receptor beta chains below, sequenced in a study of Ad26.COV2.S vaccination and SARS-CoV-2 variants (dated by TCRdb to about 2021). Library prep was done by the immunoSEQ multiplex PCR assay. This immuneACCESS table, as held by TCRdb, lists in-frame sequences with V and J called but not all clones. Of the missing ones, under half trace to an unresolved V gene in checked studies; the others have no known cause. In all, the sample holds 180,000 or so clones, and roughly 89% of those were seen once. Less than 6% of the sample lies in the top ten. The time point label of this sample denotes: individuals recovered from natural SARS-CoV-2 infection. The sample consisted of peripheral blood, taken after recovery from COVID-19. These receptors all stem from a human donor who had recovered from COVID-19.

The chain joins TRBV11-3 to TRBJ2-1; 10 nucleotides match TRBD2. The CDR3 loop spans 18 amino acids. J gave up 0 bases and V 0 bases, and 5 bases lay outside the gene matches. In germline, CDR1 is SGHNT, CDR2 YENEEA. Written as DNA, the CDR3 is TGTGCCAGCAGCTTAGATACAGGGACTAGCGCCTCCTACAATGAGCAGTTCTTC. It is translated as CASSLDTGTSASYNEQFF. Drawing the rest from reference TRBV11-3 and TRBJ2-1, the complete variable domain is EAGVVQSPRYKIIEKKQPVAFWCNPISGHNTLYWYLQNLGQGPELLIRYENEEAVDDSQLPKDRFSAERLKGVDSTLKIQPAELGDSAVYLCASSLDTGTSASYNEQFFGPGTRLTVL.

The rearrangement joins TRBV6-6 to TRBJ2-1; no reliable D call. This CDR3 is built from 13 residues. The V end lost 4 bases, the J end lost 7 bases, and 11 bases lay between the germline ends. Germline V gives CDR1 MNHNY, CDR2 SVGAGI (reference sequence). In DNA, the CDR3 is TGTGCCAGCAGTTTCACTCTCGAGAATGAGCAGTTCTTC. Encoded protein: CASSFTLENEQFF.

The chain has TRBV14 and TRBJ2-7; D unresolved. The CDR3 runs to 11 residues. Looked up from germline, CDR1 is SGHDN and CDR2 is FVKESK. V shed 3 bases and J shed 2 bases, with 2 bases lying between them. The CDR3 DNA reads TGTGCCAGCAGCCAGGCCTACGAGCAGTACTTC. Translation: CASSQAYEQYF. Together with reference TRBV14 and TRBJ2-7, the CDR3 gives the full variable domain: EAGVTQFPSHSVIEKGQTVTLRCDPISGHDNLYWYRRVMGKEIKFLLHFVKESKQDESGMPNNRFLAERTGGTYSTLKVQPAELEDSGVYFCASSQAYEQYFGPGTRLTVT.

V and J are TRBV7-9 and TRBJ2-1; weak D call: TRBD1 (5 bases). The germline V gene has CDR1 SEHNR and CDR2 FQNEAQ (reference sequence). The CDR3 has 14 residues. V was pared by 1 base and J by 6 bases, with 10 bases between. The chain's CDR3 is CASSLDQGPNEQFF. The CDR3 region has the DNA TGTGCCAGCAGCTTAGACCAGGGCCCCAATGAGCAGTTCTTC. The complete variable domain, with remaining parts taken from reference TRBV7-9 and TRBJ2-1, reads DTGVSQNPRHKITKRGQNVTFRCDPISEHNRLYWYRQTLGQGPEFLTYFQNEAQLEKSRLLSDRFSAERPKGSFSTLEIQRTEQGDSAMYLCASSLDQGPNEQFFGPGTRLTVL.

This chain uses TRBV27 with TRBJ1-5; D gene uncertain. The CDR3 is 15 residues long. Germline values: CDR1 MNHEY, CDR2 SMNVEV (reference sequence). V lost 8 bases, J lost 4 bases, and 18 bases lay in between. Written as DNA, the CDR3 is TGTGCCAGCGGTGTTTCCCCATTGGGGAATCAGCCCCAGCATTTT. It yields the protein CASGVSPLGNQPQHF.

This chain links TRBV14 with TRBJ2-2, with 7 bases lining up with TRBD1. The CDR3 has 14 residues. J was trimmed by 4 bases and V by 6 bases; bases with no gene match: 5. CDR1 and CDR2 from the germline V gene are SGHDN and FVKESK. Here the CDR3 reads CASRGTEVTGELFF. CDR3 coding DNA: TGTGCCAGCAGGGGGACAGAGGTCACCGGGGAGCTGTTTTTT.

This sequence joins TRBV7-2 and TRBJ2-5; D remains unclear. CDR3 size: 16 residues. Germline lookup yields CDR1 SGHTA and CDR2 FQGNSA. Trimming left V 5 bases short and J 1 base short, with 17 bases between. In nucleotides, the CDR3 is TGTGCCAGCAGCCCGACCTTAGTGGAGTCCCAAGAGACCCAGTACTTC. Its protein is CASSPTLVESQETQYF.

V is TRBV28 and J is TRBJ1-3, with no clear D. The CDR3 covers 15 residues. The germline V gene has CDR1 MDHEN and CDR2 SYDVKM. V lost 7 bases to trimming and J lost 0 bases, with 13 bases between them. CDR3 amino acids: CASTTPYGSGNTIYF. The CDR3 DNA is TGTGCCAGCACCACGCCGTATGGCTCTGGAAACACCATATATTTT.

This chain uses TRBV2 with TRBJ2-7; 7 bases agree with TRBD2. CDR1 is SNHLY, CDR2 FYNNEI, per germline. This CDR3 has 13 amino acids. The J segment lost 1 base and the V segment lost 9 bases, leaving 6 bases of the junction unmatched. CDR3 in amino acids: CASGGVGSYEQYF. CDR3 DNA: TGTGCCAGTGGGGGGGTCGGATCCTACGAGCAGTACTTC.

This chain links TRBV19 with TRBJ2-5; 8 positions match TRBD2. The CDR3 runs 15 residues. Germline lookup yields CDR1 LNHDA and CDR2 SQIVND (reference sequence). Trimming at V came to 3 bases and at J to 5 bases, leaving 8 bases not matched to a gene. DNA of the CDR3: TGTGCCAGTAGTATTGCGACTAGCGCCGTGGAGACCCAGTACTTC. This translates into CASSIATSAVETQYF. Full variable domain (remainder filled in from reference TRBV19 and TRBJ2-5): DGGITQSPKYLFRKEGQNVTLSCEQNLNHDAMYWYRQDPGQGLRLIYYSQIVNDFQKGDIAEGYSVSREKKESFPLTVTSAQKNPTAFYLCASSIATSAVETQYFGPGTRLLVL.

The V and J genes are TRBV7-9 and TRBJ1-2, with unresolved D. V lost 5 bases and J 3 bases, leaving 4 bases between the germline ends. The germline V gene has CDR1 SEHNR and CDR2 FQNEAQ (reference sequence). The CDR3 spans 11 residues. The CDR3 region is CASSLYYGYTF. DNA for the CDR3: TGTGCCAGCAGCCTATACTATGGCTACACCTTC.

The chain uses TRBV12-3 or TRBV12-4 and TRBJ1-1, with a possible D match to TRBD1 (5 bases). Between the trimmed V and J ends, which lost 7 bases and 2 bases, there was a span of 11 bases. The CDR3 sequence is 13 residues long. The CDR3 DNA follows: TGTGCCAGCAAAGGGACGGTAAACACTGAAGCTTTCTTT. It translates to CASKGTVNTEAFF.

The chain recombines TRBV7-9 with TRBJ1-4, with 8 nucleotides matching TRBD1. The CDR3 extends over 15 amino acids. V dropped 2 bases and J dropped 8; count of bases not matched to a gene: 7. Germline loops: CDR1 SEHNR, CDR2 FQNEAQ (reference sequence). CDR3 protein: CASSLLGQVGEKLFF. For the CDR3, the DNA is TGTGCCAGCAGCTTATTGGGACAGGTTGGGGAAAAACTGTTTTTT.

In this sample, this clone turned up a few times. The chain carries TRBV3-1 (or the pseudogene TRBV3-2) and TRBJ1-5, with 12 bases that match TRBD1. CDR3 length: 15 amino acids. J gave up 6 bases and V 4 bases, and 4 bases lay outside the gene matches. Germline V gene sequence: CDR1 LGHDT, CDR2 YNNKEL (reference sequence). Here the CDR3 DNA reads TGTGCCAGCAGCCCAGGGACAGGGGGCTCTCAGCCCCAGCATTTT. It is translated as CASSPGTGGSQPQHF.

This sequence joins TRBV27 and TRBJ2-1; 13 bases align to TRBD2. Germline V gives CDR1 MNHEY, CDR2 SMNVEV (reference sequence). Trimming at V came to 5 bases and at J to 9 bases, leaving 10 bases not matched to a gene. This CDR3 spans 16 amino acids. This CDR3 is CASSILAGGPGGEQFF. CDR3 nucleotide sequence: TGTGCCAGCAGTATACTAGCGGGAGGGCCAGGCGGTGAGCAGTTCTTC.

The rearrangement joins TRBV21-1 to TRBJ1-3; the table gives TRBD1 as D, unverified against the DNA. TRBV21-1 is tagged as a pseudogene. The CDR3 loop spans 16 amino acids. The CDR3 loop reads CASSRRRTVSGNTIYF. CDR3 nucleotide sequence: TGTGCCAGCAGCCGACGCCGGACAGTATCTGGAAACACCATATATTTT.

This chain links TRBV4-1 with TRBJ2-1; D is ambiguous. This CDR3 is built from 15 residues. Trimming took 0 bases from V and 2 from J, leaving 8 bases between them. Per germline, CDR1 MGHRA and CDR2 YSYEKL. The CDR3 loop is CASSQDRSTYNEQFF. In DNA form, the CDR3 reads TGCGCCAGCAGCCAAGACAGGAGTACCTACAATGAGCAGTTCTTC.